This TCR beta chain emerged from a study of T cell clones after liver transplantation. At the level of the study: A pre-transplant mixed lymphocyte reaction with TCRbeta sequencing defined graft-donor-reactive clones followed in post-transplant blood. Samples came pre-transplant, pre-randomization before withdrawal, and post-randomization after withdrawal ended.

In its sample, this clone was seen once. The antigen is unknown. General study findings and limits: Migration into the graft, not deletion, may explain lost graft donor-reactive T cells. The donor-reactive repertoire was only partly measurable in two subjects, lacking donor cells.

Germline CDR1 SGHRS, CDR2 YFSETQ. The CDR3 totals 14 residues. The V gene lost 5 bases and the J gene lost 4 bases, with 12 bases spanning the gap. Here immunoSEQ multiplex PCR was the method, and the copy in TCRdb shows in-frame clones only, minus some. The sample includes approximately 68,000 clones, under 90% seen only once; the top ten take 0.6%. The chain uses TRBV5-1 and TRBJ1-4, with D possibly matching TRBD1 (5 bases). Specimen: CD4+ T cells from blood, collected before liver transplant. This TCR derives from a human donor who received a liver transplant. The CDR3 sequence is CASSRDGLNEKLFF. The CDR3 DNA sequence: TGCGCCAGCAGTAGGGACGGCCTTAATGAAAAACTGTTTTTT.